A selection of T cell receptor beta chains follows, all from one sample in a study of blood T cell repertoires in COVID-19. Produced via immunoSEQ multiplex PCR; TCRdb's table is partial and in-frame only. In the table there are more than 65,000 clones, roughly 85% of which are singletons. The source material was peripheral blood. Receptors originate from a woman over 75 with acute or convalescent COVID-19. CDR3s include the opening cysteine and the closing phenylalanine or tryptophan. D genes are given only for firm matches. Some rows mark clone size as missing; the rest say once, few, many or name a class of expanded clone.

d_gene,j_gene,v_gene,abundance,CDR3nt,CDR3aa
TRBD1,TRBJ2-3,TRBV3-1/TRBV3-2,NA,TGTGCCAGCAGCCAAGACTCCCTGGACAGGGGCTCCACAGATACGCAGTATTTT,CASSQDSLDRGSTDTQYF
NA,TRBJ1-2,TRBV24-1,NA,TGTGCCACCAGTGATCCAGGAGGCGGCTACACCTTC,CATSDPGGGYTF
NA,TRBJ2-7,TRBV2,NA,TGTGCCAGCAGTGAGACAGGTGGGAATATAGGGCAGTACTTC,CASSETGGNIGQYF
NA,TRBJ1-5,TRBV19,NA,TGTGCCAGTAGTAAGCTGGTGCGTGGTACTACCCTGGGGGCGGTCTATCAGCCCCAGCATTTT,CASSKLVRGTTLGAVYQPQHF
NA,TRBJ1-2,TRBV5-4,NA,TGTGCCAGCCACGACACCTACAACTATGGCTACACCTTC,CASHDTYNYGYTF
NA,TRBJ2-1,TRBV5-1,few,TGCGCCAGCAGCTTGGGTATAGCGAGAGAAAACAATGAGCAGTTCTTC,CASSLGIARENNEQFF
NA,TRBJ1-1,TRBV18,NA,TGTGCCAGCTCATCGGAACAGGCGCGAGGCACTGAAGCTTTCTTT,CASSSEQARGTEAFF
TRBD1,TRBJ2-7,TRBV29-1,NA,TGCAGCGTCGATAGGACAGGGCGCCGCTACGAGCAGTACTTC,CSVDRTGRRYEQYF
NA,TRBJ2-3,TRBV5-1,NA,TGCGCCAGCAGCTCGGACAGTAGCACAGATACGCAGTATTTT,CASSSDSSTDTQYF
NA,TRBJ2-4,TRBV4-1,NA,TGCGCCAGCAGCCAACGACAGGGAGGAACCCTAGCCAAAAACATTCAGTACTTC,CASSQRQGGTLAKNIQYF
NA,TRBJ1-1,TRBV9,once,TGTGCCAGCAGCTTCCGACAGAACACTGAAGCTTTCTTT,CASSFRQNTEAFF
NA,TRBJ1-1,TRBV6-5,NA,TGTGCCACCACAGGGCCCGTGAACACTGAAGCTTTCTTT,CATTGPVNTEAFF
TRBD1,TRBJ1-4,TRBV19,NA,TGTGCCAGTATGAGGGGCAGGGGGGAAAAACTGTTTTTT,CASMRGRGEKLFF
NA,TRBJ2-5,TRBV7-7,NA,TGTGCTAGCAGCTTGGGCTTGCAAGAGACCCAGTACTTC,CASSLGLQETQYF
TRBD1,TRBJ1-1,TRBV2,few,TGTGCCTCAACAGGGGCGAACACTGAAGCTTTCTTT,CASTGANTEAFF
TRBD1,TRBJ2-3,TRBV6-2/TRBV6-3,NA,TGTGCCAGCAGTCAGGACAGGGATTTTACCGCAGATACGCAGTATTTT,CASSQDRDFTADTQYF
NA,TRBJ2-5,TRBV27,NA,TGTGCCAGCAGTTCAAAAGAGACCCAGTACTTC,CASSSKETQYF
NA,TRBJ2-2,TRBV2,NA,TGTGCCAGCAGTGTAGGGGTACTAACCAACACCGGGGAGCTGTTTTTT,CASSVGVLTNTGELFF
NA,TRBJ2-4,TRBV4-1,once,TGCGCCAGCAGCCAAGAGGGGCAGGGTAAAAACATTCAGTACTTC,CASSQEGQGKNIQYF
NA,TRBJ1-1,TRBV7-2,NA,TGTGCCAGCAGCACAATGAACACTGAAGCTTTCTTT,CASSTMNTEAFF
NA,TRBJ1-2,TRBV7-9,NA,TGTGCCAGCAGCTCGAACGGGTTAGATGGCTACACCTTC,CASSSNGLDGYTF
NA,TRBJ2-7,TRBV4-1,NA,TGCGCCAGCAGCCAAAATTGGGGGGGCATCGAGCAGTACTTC,CASSQNWGGIEQYF
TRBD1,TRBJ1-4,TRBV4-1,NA,TGCGCCAGCAGCCATACAGGGGAGAATGAAAAACTGTTTTTT,CASSHTGENEKLFF
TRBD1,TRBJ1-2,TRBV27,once,TGTGCCAGCAGTACGACAGGGGGCAACTATGGCTACACCTTC,CASSTTGGNYGYTF
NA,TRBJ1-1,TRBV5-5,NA,TGTGCCAGCAGCTTGAGGTGGAAAGCGGACACTGAAGCTTTCTTT,CASSLRWKADTEAFF